This entry features one T cell receptor (beta chain) sequence. As yet, its antigen is unknown. The sample originates from a study of T cell responses to AZD1222 COVID-19 vaccine. Study-wide results and limits: Per reports, nearly half of all spike-specific TCRs target regions that are unmutated in variants. Donors were largely white British and mainly female; clonal diversity was possibly underestimated.

Profiled with immunoSEQ multiplex PCR; TCRdb holds only in-frame clones, not every one. The sample holds around 67,000 clones, 84% seen once. V lost 0 bases and J lost 7, with 4 bases in between. The CDR3 has 11 amino acids. CDR1 is WSHSY, CDR2 SAAADI, per germline. The chain employs TRBV10-2 and TRBJ2-7; D ambiguous. The receptor comes from an adult in good health. The sample here was peripheral blood, taken on day 0 of AZD1222 vaccination. Here the CDR3 reads CASSESIEQYF. DNA for the CDR3: TGCGCCAGCAGTGAGTCGATTGAGCAGTACTTC.